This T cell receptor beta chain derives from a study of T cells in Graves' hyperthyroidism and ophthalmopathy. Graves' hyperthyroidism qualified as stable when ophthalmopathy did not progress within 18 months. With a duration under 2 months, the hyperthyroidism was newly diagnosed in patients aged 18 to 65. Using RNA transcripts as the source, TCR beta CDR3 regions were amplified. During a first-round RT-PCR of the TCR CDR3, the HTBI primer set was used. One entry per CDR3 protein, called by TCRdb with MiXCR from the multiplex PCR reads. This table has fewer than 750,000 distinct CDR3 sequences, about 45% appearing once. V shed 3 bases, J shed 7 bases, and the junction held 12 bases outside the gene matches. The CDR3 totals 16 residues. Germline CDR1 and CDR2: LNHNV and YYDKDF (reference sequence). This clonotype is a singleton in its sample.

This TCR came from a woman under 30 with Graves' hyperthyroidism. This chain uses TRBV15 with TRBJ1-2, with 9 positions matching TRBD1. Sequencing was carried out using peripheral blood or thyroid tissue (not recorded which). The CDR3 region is CATSSVGPGTGSGYTF. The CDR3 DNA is TGTGCCACCAGCAGCGTAGGGCCTGGGACAGGGTCTGGCTACACCTTC.